The TCR beta chain under discussion was sequenced for a study of blood T cell repertoires in COVID-19. This clone came up a few times. Libraries were prepared by immunoSEQ multiplex PCR; TCRdb keeps only in-frame clonotypes and omits some of them. This table holds some 120,000 clones, 85% found once. The germline V and J ends were trimmed by 3 bases and 0 bases, with 9 bases remaining between them. Germline-derived CDR1 and CDR2 are MDHEN and SYDVKM. The CDR3 sequence is 14 residues long. The TCR originated in a man at least 80 years old with active or convalescent COVID-19. This rearrangement joins TRBV28 to TRBJ2-7; D is undetermined. Sequenced material: peripheral blood. CDR3 region: CASSFIVGSYEQYF. The CDR3 DNA follows: TGTGCCAGCAGTTTTATAGTCGGCTCCTACGAGCAGTACTTC.